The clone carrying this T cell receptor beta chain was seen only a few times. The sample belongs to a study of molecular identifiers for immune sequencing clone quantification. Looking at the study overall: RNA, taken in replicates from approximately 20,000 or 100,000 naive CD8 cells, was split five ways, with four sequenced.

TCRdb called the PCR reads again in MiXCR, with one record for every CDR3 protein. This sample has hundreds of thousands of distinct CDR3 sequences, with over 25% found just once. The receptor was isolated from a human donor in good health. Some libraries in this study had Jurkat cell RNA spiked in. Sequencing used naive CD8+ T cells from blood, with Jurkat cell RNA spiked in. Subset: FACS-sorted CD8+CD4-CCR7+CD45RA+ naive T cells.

CDR3 in DNA: TGTGCCAGCAGCCGCAGCGGCAATGAGCAGTTCTTC. This gives the protein CASSRSGNEQFF. The chain is built from TRBV9 and TRBJ2-1, with D tentatively TRBD2 (5 bases). This CDR3 spans 12 amino acids. The germline CDR1 and CDR2 sequences are SGDLS and YYNGEE. V lost 4 bases to trimming and J lost 6 bases, with 8 bases between them.